This T cell receptor (beta chain) was sequenced for a study of CXCR3-negative and CXCR3-positive naive CD8 T cells. Study results and caveats: Memory CD8+ T cell repertoires were far less diverse than both naive subsets. The study inferred TCR strength from TRB CDR3 properties and found comparable surface CD5 between naive subsets. A higher hydrophobicity marked the TRB CDR3s of CXCR3-positive naive cells versus CXCR3-negative naive cells.

The length of the CDR3 is 15 residues. Germline assignment: CDR1 SGHTA and CDR2 FQGTGA. As for this clonotype: What it recognizes is unknown.

cDNA libraries for TRB were generated by 5' RACE incorporating UMI labels. TCRdb re-called the 5' RACE reads, yielding one record per CDR3 amino acid sequence without DNA. The table lists 130,000 or so distinct CDR3 sequences. The rearrangement joins TRBV7-3 to TRBJ2-1; as DNA is missing, the TRBD1 call by TCRdb cannot be tested. The receptor comes from a human donor in good health. Some clones in this sample may be carry-over from other donors' samples. Sequenced: naive CXCR3+ CD8+ T cells from blood. Documented subset: CD45RO-CCR7+CD27+CD95- naive CD8+ T cells expressing CXCR3 (TNR3+). CDR3 sequence reads: CASSPMDRPLHEQFF.